These 32 T cell receptor beta chains share one sample of origin, sequenced in a study of Ad26.COV2.S vaccination and SARS-CoV-2 variants. Assay: immunoSEQ multiplex PCR; the TCRdb copy retains only in-frame clones and omits some. The sample consists of 350,000 to 400,000 clones, more than 85% of them appearing once. The treatment: 19 received Ad26.COV2.S at low or high dose, single or two shots; several received placebo; per-sample allocation not given. Repertoires come from day 63 after the first vaccine or placebo injection. Sequenced material: peripheral blood, taken in a trial of Ad26.COV2.S vaccine versus placebo. These receptors were obtained from a person between 18 and 65 years old who received the Ad26.COV2.S COVID-19 vaccine or a placebo.

The V and J genes are TRBV6-5 and TRBJ2-6; D is unresolved. Trimming left V 9 bases short and J 4 bases short, with 13 bases between. The V gene's germline CDR1 is MNHEY and CDR2 SVGAGI. CDR3 length: 14 residues. CDR3 nucleotides: TGTGCCAGTCTTGAGGTATCCGGGGCCAACGTCCTGACTTTC. Translating gives CASLEVSGANVLTF.

V is TRBV4-2 and J is TRBJ2-3; D is uncertain. Deletions cut 0 bases from V and 3 bases from J, with 13 bases between. Germline CDR1 and CDR2: LGHNA and YNFKEQ. This CDR3 contains 16 residues. CDR3 DNA sequence: TGTGCCAGCAGCCAAGATGGGATTAGATTAACAGATACGCAGTATTTT. This codes for CASSQDGIRLTDTQYF.

This sequence joins TRBV4-3 and TRBJ2-5, with 10 bases fitting TRBD1. Germline V gene sequence: CDR1 LGHNA, CDR2 YSLEER. There are 15 residues in the CDR3. V shed 4 bases and J 5 bases; nucleotides not matched to a gene: 7. CDR3: CASSRGTGESETQYF. The CDR3 DNA is TGCGCCAGCAGCCGAGGGACAGGGGAGTCTGAGACCCAGTACTTC.

The V call is TRBV5-4, the J call TRBJ1-2, with D unresolved. CDR3 size: 14 residues. Germline assignment: CDR1 SGHNT and CDR2 YYREEE (reference sequence). The V and J ends lost 0 bases and 2 bases respectively, with 8 bases between them. In nucleotides, the CDR3 is TGTGCCAGCAGCTTGGAGACGGTGAACTATGGCTACACCTTC. This gives the protein CASSLETVNYGYTF.

Concerning this clone itself: This sample includes further DNA sequences coding for the same CDR3. The chain recombines TRBV6-1 with TRBJ1-2; D is unresolved. Trimming cost V 2 bases and J 2 bases, with 9 bases left between them. Germline V gene data show CDR1 as MNHNS and CDR2 as SASEGT. The CDR3 contains 14 residues. The CDR3 protein is CASSEQDGNYGYTF. CDR3 coding DNA: TGTGCCAGCAGTGAACAGGATGGGAACTATGGCTACACCTTC.

The chain recombines TRBV4-1 with TRBJ1-4; 7 bases match TRBD1. The germline CDR1 and CDR2 sequences are MGHRA and YSYEKL. CDR3 length: 16 residues. After removal of 4 bases from V and 8 bases from J, the junction contained 13 bases not matched to a gene. CDR3 coding DNA: TGCGCCAGCAGCCCAGAGACAGGGAATACTCAGGAAAAACTGTTTTTT. Its protein is CASSPETGNTQEKLFF.

This chain uses TRBV3-1 (or the pseudogene TRBV3-2) with TRBJ2-2; D remains ambiguous. The V gene's germline CDR1 is LGHDT and CDR2 YNNKEL (reference sequence). The CDR3 runs 11 residues. V was cut by 6 bases and J by 5 bases, with 4 bases left in between. In DNA form, the CDR3 reads TGTGCCAGCAGTGGGACCGGGGAGCTGTTTTTT. Protein: CASSGTGELFF.

The genes are TRBV5-4 and TRBJ2-1; D unresolved. CDR1 and CDR2 (germline): SGHNT, YYREEE (reference sequence). This CDR3 is built from 15 residues. V was clipped by 4 bases and J by 0 bases, with 11 bases between them. The CDR3 is CASSGFGSSYNEQFF. The CDR3 bases are TGTGCCAGCAGCGGTTTCGGTAGCTCCTACAATGAGCAGTTCTTC. The full variable domain, rest sourced from reference TRBV5-4 and TRBJ2-1, is ETGVTQSPTHLIKTRGQQVTLRCSSQSGHNTVSWYQQALGQGPQFIFQYYREEENGRGNFPPRFSGLQFPNYSSELNVNALELDDSALYLCASSGFGSSYNEQFFGPGTRLTVL.

This clone was observed a handful of times. The same CDR3 is also encoded by other DNA sequences in this sample. This chain links TRBV30 with TRBJ1-2, with a tentative D call TRBD1 (6 bases). Germline CDR1 is GTSNPN and CDR2 is SVGIG (reference sequence). There are 13 residues in the CDR3. V was clipped by 1 base and J by 4 bases, with 10 bases between them. CDR3 residues: CAWSGGAGYGYTF. CDR3 sequence (DNA): TGTGCCTGGAGTGGGGGGGCGGGCTATGGCTACACCTTC.

The chain links TRBV18 to TRBJ2-2, with 7 bases lining up with TRBD1. Germline V gene sequence: CDR1 KGHSH, CDR2 LQKENI. The CDR3 is made up of 16 amino acids. V was pared by 4 bases and J by 2 bases, with 7 bases of the junction left unmatched. The CDR3 reads CASSQSTGSNTGELFF. The CDR3 DNA reads TGTGCCAGCTCACAATCGACAGGGTCAAACACCGGGGAGCTGTTTTTT.

The chain has TRBV19 and TRBJ2-1; D is uncertain. CDR1 and CDR2 from the germline V gene are LNHDA and SQIVND (reference sequence). There are 13 residues in the CDR3. Trimming took 7 bases from V and 5 from J, leaving 12 bases between them. The CDR3 spells CASTAQSHNEQFF. CDR3 DNA sequence: TGTGCCAGTACGGCACAGAGTCACAATGAGCAGTTCTTC.

This clone was observed once. The chain combines TRBV5-1 with TRBJ2-7; D call uncertain. Per germline, CDR1 SGHRS and CDR2 YFSETQ. Trimming stripped 0 bases from V and 4 bases from J, with 8 bases between. The CDR3 consists of 13 residues. In nucleotides, the CDR3 is TGCGCCAGCAGCTTGGGACAAGATTACGAGCAGTACTTC. Translating it yields CASSLGQDYEQYF.

As regards this clone: The same CDR3 is also encoded by other DNA sequences in this sample. The chain has TRBV5-1 and TRBJ2-3, with TRBD2 identical over 12 bases. There are 17 residues in the CDR3. CDR1 and CDR2 from the germline V gene are SGHRS and YFSETQ. V shed 0 bases, J shed 0 bases, and the junction held 2 bases outside the gene matches. The DNA for the CDR3 is TGCGCCAGCAGCTTGGGTACTAGCGGGGGGAGCACAGATACGCAGTATTTT. It codes for CASSLGTSGGSTDTQYF.

The chain recombines TRBV25-1 with TRBJ1-5, with unresolved D. The CDR3 is 14 residues long. The germline V gene encodes CDR1 MGHDK and CDR2 SYGVNS. V shed 6 bases and J shed 3 bases, with 12 bases lying between them. As DNA, the CDR3 is TGTGCCAGCAGCTCAATCTACGTCAATCAGCCCCAGCATTTT. It codes for CASSSIYVNQPQHF.

The genes are TRBV7-2 and TRBJ2-7, with unresolved D. The V gene's germline CDR1 is SGHTA and CDR2 FQGNSA. The V end lost 1 base, the J end lost 5 bases, and 12 bases lay between the germline ends. The CDR3 length is 14 residues. In DNA, the CDR3 is TGTGCCAGCAGCTTAGGCTCTGGAGTGCACGAGCAGTACTTC. Protein: CASSLGSGVHEQYF.

This clone has a single count. The J gene is TRBJ2-5, the V gene TRBV10-1; perhaps D is TRBD1 or TRBD2 (5 bases each). The CDR3 consists of 15 residues. CDR1 and CDR2 from the germline V gene are WNHNN and SYGVQD (reference sequence). With 6 bases removed from V and 5 bases from J, the gap between germline ends came to 19 bases. The CDR3 nucleotides are TGCGCCAGCAGCCCCGGGACGGAGGCCTGGGAGACCCAGTACTTC. It is translated as CASSPGTEAWETQYF.

This sequence joins TRBV7-9 and TRBJ2-1; D is uncertain. The CDR3 spans 11 residues. Germline V CDR1 and CDR2: SEHNR, FQNEAQ (reference sequence). V dropped 2 bases and J dropped 13 bases, with 9 bases sitting between them. CDR3 in DNA: TGTGCCAGCAGCTTATACTCAGTACAGTTCTTC. Residues: CASSLYSVQFF.

V usage is TRBV11-2 and J usage is TRBJ2-5, with TRBD2 matching over 10 bases. This CDR3 spans 17 amino acids. V lost 2 bases, J lost 2 bases, and 8 bases stayed unmatched. Germline assignment: CDR1 SGHAT and CDR2 FQNNGV. CDR3 in amino acids: CASSLKGAGGLQETQYF. The CDR3 DNA sequence: TGTGCCAGCAGCTTAAAAGGAGCGGGGGGGCTTCAAGAGACCCAGTACTTC.

V gene TRBV29-1 combines with J gene TRBJ2-4, with TRBD1 as a possible D gene (6 bases). In germline, CDR1 is SQVTM, CDR2 ANQGSEA. The ends were cut back, 3 bases at V and 1 base at J, with 16 bases in the middle. The CDR3 covers 16 residues. Here the CDR3 DNA reads TGCAGCGTTGACGATGGGCTCCAGGGGGCCAAAAACATTCAGTACTTC. Translation gives CSVDDGLQGAKNIQYF.

The rearrangement joins TRBV9 to TRBJ2-5; 7 bases line up with TRBD1. V lost 3 bases, J lost 4 bases, and 9 bases stayed unmatched. The CDR3 runs 15 residues. CDR1 SGDLS and CDR2 YYNGEE come from the germline V gene. The CDR3 spells CASSEVRGLGETQYF. DNA of the CDR3: TGTGCCAGCAGCGAAGTAAGGGGGCTAGGAGAGACCCAGTACTTC. The full variable domain, completed using reference TRBV9 and TRBJ2-5, is DSGVTQTPKHLITATGQRVTLRCSPRSGDLSVYWYQQSLDQGLQFLIQYYNGEERAKGNILERFSAQQFPDLHSELNLSSLELGDSALYFCASSEVRGLGETQYFGPGTRLLVL.

The V call is TRBV7-2, the J call TRBJ2-7; TRBD1 matches 8 bases. CDR1 and CDR2 from the germline V gene are SGHTA and FQGNSA. This CDR3 spans 12 amino acids. J lost 6 bases, V lost 5 bases, and 3 bases had no gene match. In DNA, the CDR3 is TGTGCCAGCAGCCTCGACAGGGGCGAGCAGTACTTC. It yields the protein CASSLDRGEQYF.

Concerning this clone: The identical CDR3 is also encoded by other nucleotide sequences in the sample. V gene TRBV3-1 (or the pseudogene TRBV3-2) combines with J gene TRBJ1-5, with no clear D. Trimming took off 0 bases at V and 9 bases at J, with 6 bases between the two ends. The germline V gene has CDR1 LGHDT and CDR2 YNNKEL (reference sequence). This CDR3 has 12 residues. CDR3 nucleotides: TGTGCCAGCAGCCAAGAGGGTTTGCCCCAGCATTTT. Encoded protein: CASSQEGLPQHF.

The rearrangement joins TRBV4-1 to TRBJ2-1, with D perhaps matching TRBD1 or TRBD2 (5 bases each). CDR1 and CDR2 from the germline V gene are MGHRA and YSYEKL. Between the trimmed V and J ends, which lost 2 bases and 8 bases, there was a span of 13 bases. This CDR3 is built from 14 residues. The CDR3 region is CASSQLGRQDEQFF. For the CDR3, the DNA is TGCGCCAGCAGCCAACTGGGACGTCAGGATGAGCAGTTCTTC.

The V call is TRBV6-1, the J call TRBJ1-1, with 7 bases that match TRBD1. Germline loops: CDR1 MNHNS, CDR2 SASEGT. This CDR3 spans 14 amino acids. V was clipped by 3 bases and J by 5 bases; unmatched bases: 6. CDR3 DNA: TGTGCCAGCAGTGACCAGGGGGGATGGACTGAAGCTTTCTTT. Encoded protein: CASSDQGGWTEAFF.

The V and J genes are TRBV19 and TRBJ1-1, with D possibly TRBD1 on 6 matching bases. Germline V gives CDR1 LNHDA, CDR2 SQIVND (reference sequence). The CDR3 has 13 residues. Trimming took 4 bases from V and 2 from J, leaving 8 bases between them. As DNA, the CDR3 is TGTGCCAGTAGTAACAGGGCAAACACTGAAGCTTTCTTT. This sequence encodes CASSNRANTEAFF.

The rearrangement uses TRBV7-2 and TRBJ2-2; 8 nucleotides match TRBD2. Germline V gene sequence: CDR1 SGHTA, CDR2 FQGNSA. The CDR3 has 15 amino acids. V was pared by 5 bases and J by 3 bases, with 5 bases of the junction left unmatched. CDR3 residues: CASSPGGADTGELFF. The DNA for the CDR3 is TGTGCCAGCAGCCCCGGGGGGGCGGACACCGGGGAGCTGTTTTTT.

The chain employs TRBV6-2 or TRBV6-3 and TRBJ2-5, with 7 bases that match TRBD2. Per germline, CDR1 MNHEY and CDR2 SVGEGT. This CDR3 is built from 11 residues. With 2 bases clipped from V and 12 bases from J, the junction kept 3 bases outside the gene matches. The CDR3 coding sequence is TGTGCCAGCAGTTACGAGGCGGGGGAGTACTTC. Its translation: CASSYEAGEYF.

The V gene is TRBV10-1, the J gene TRBJ2-7; 7 bases are a match to TRBD2. Germline CDR1 reads WNHNN; CDR2 reads SYGVQD (reference sequence). The CDR3 loop spans 14 amino acids. The V segment lost 2 bases and the J segment 2 bases; nucleotides outside the gene matches: 3. The CDR3 bases are TGCGCCAGCAGTGAGGGGGGGGGAACCTACGAGCAGTACTTC. Protein: CASSEGGGTYEQYF.

This chain uses TRBV3-1 (or the pseudogene TRBV3-2) with TRBJ1-3; weak D call: TRBD1 (5 bases). V lost 5 bases, J lost 2 bases, and 10 bases lay in between. There are 14 residues in the CDR3. Germline assignment: CDR1 LGHDT and CDR2 YNNKEL (reference sequence). The CDR3 DNA reads as TGTGCCAGCAGCAACCAGGGCCCTGGAAACACCATATATTTT. Its translation is CASSNQGPGNTIYF.

The chain uses TRBV24-1 and TRBJ1-5; D ambiguous. The V end was cut by 3 bases, the J end by 0 bases, with 5 bases between. The CDR3 has 14 amino acids. Germline CDR1 and CDR2: KGHDR and SFDVKD. The CDR3 DNA reads as TGTGCCACCAGTGATGCCAGTAGCAATCAGCCCCAGCATTTT. It specifies CATSDASSNQPQHF.

The CDR3 reads CASSPDGSLFGYTF. In nucleotides, the CDR3 is TGCGCCAGCAGCCCGGATGGGTCCCTCTTTGGCTACACCTTC. This chain uses TRBV5-1 with TRBJ1-2; D unclear. CDR1 and CDR2 (germline): SGHRS, YFSETQ. With 4 bases removed from V and 7 bases from J, the gap between germline ends came to 17 bases. This CDR3 region has 14 residues.

V usage is TRBV7-9 and J usage is TRBJ2-7, with D unclear. V dropped 0 bases and J dropped 3 bases, with 6 bases sitting between them. CDR1 and CDR2 from the germline V gene are SEHNR and FQNEAQ (reference sequence). CDR3 length: 13 residues. DNA for the CDR3: TGTGCCAGCAGCTTAGCAAGACACTACGAGCAGTACTTC. It encodes CASSLARHYEQYF. The full variable domain, with the rest looked up from reference TRBV7-9 and TRBJ2-7, is DTGVSQNPRHKITKRGQNVTFRCDPISEHNRLYWYRQTLGQGPEFLTYFQNEAQLEKSRLLSDRFSAERPKGSFSTLEIQRTEQGDSAMYLCASSLARHYEQYFGPGTRLTVT.